This passage covers 15 T cell receptor beta chains from one sample sequenced in a study of shared clonotypes between healthy human individuals. Terminally differentiated effector memory CD45RA+ cells were left out of the naive CD8 fraction, which was CD45RO-negative and positively selected for CCR7. This table comes from immunoSEQ multiplex PCR, and its TCRdb copy is limited to in-frame clones, with some not included. This sample carries some 2.1 million clones, 93% of them seen once, and the ten largest clones take more than 1.5%. The sequenced sample was naive CD8+ T cells from PBMCs. These receptors all come from a man aged 18 to 30 in good health. Some clones in this sample may be carry-over from other donors' samples.

This clone was recorded only once. The CDR3 loop reads CASSRQGFMNTEAFF. DNA for the CDR3: TGTGCCAGCAGCAGACAGGGGTTCATGAACACTGAAGCTTTCTTT. V usage is TRBV27 and J usage is TRBJ1-1; 8 bases are shared with TRBD1. This CDR3 is built from 15 residues. Trimming at V came to 6 bases and at J to 0 bases, leaving 6 bases not matched to a gene. Germline loops: CDR1 MNHEY, CDR2 SMNVEV (reference sequence).

The J gene is TRBJ1-2, the V gene TRBV27; 7 positions match TRBD1. This CDR3 has 14 residues. The germline V gene has CDR1 MNHEY and CDR2 SMNVEV (reference sequence). The V and J ends lost 6 bases and 0 bases, in that order; junction bases with no gene match: 4. CDR3 in amino acids: CASSDRVANYGYTF. CDR3 nucleotide sequence: TGTGCCAGCAGCGACAGGGTGGCTAACTATGGCTACACCTTC.

The chain combines TRBV11-3 with TRBJ1-1, with D maybe TRBD1 (5 bases). Germline values: CDR1 SGHNT, CDR2 YENEEA. V lost 4 bases to trimming and J lost 5 bases, with 20 bases between them. The CDR3 spans 16 residues. CDR3 sequence (DNA): TGTGCCAGCAGCTCCCGCCGGGACCCTACGGCTACTGAAGCTTTCTTT. This codes for CASSSRRDPTATEAFF.

This chain links TRBV19 with TRBJ2-1; 9 nucleotides agree with TRBD2. V shed 1 base and J 5 bases; nucleotides not matched to a gene: 9. The CDR3 loop spans 17 amino acids. Germline V lookup: CDR1 LNHDA, CDR2 SQIVND (reference sequence). This chain's CDR3 is CASSIASAGGPNNEQFF. CDR3 nucleotide sequence: TGTGCCAGTAGTATAGCCTCGGCGGGAGGGCCGAACAATGAGCAGTTCTTC.

This chain joins TRBV5-6 and TRBJ2-7, with a possible D match to TRBD2 (5 bases). The CDR3 length is 12 residues. Germline V CDR1 and CDR2: SGHDT, YYEEEE. The ends were cut back, 4 bases at V and 6 bases at J, with 11 bases in the middle. The CDR3 spells CASSRGNTEQYF. In nucleotides, the CDR3 is TGTGCCAGCAGCCGGGGTAATACCGAGCAGTACTTC.

The chain recombines TRBV11-2 with TRBJ2-5, with 12 bases lining up with TRBD2. Trimming at V came to 3 bases and at J to 5 bases, leaving 7 bases not matched to a gene. Germline lookup yields CDR1 SGHAT and CDR2 FQNNGV. The CDR3 runs to 16 residues. CDR3 DNA: TGTGCCAGCAGCTTCCCGACTAGCGGGAGAAGTGAGACCCAGTACTTC. It specifies CASSFPTSGRSETQYF.

The V and J genes are TRBV27 and TRBJ1-1; TRBD1 agrees at 9 bases. V lost 8 bases and J lost 5; bases outside the gene matches: 0. The CDR3 runs 11 residues. From germline, CDR1 is MNHEY and CDR2 SMNVEV (reference sequence). The CDR3 loop reads CASGQGTEAFF. In DNA form, the CDR3 reads TGTGCCAGCGGACAGGGGACTGAAGCTTTCTTT.

This chain uses TRBV28 with TRBJ2-7; 14 bases line up with TRBD2. The J segment lost 5 bases and the V segment lost 4 bases, leaving 7 bases of the junction unmatched. Looked up from germline, CDR1 is MDHEN and CDR2 is SYDVKM. There are 16 residues in the CDR3. The CDR3 nucleotides are TGTGCCAGCAGTTCGGGACTAGCGGGAGACGCCCACGAGCAGTACTTC. It translates to CASSSGLAGDAHEQYF.

The rearrangement links TRBV28 to TRBJ1-1; D possibly corresponds to TRBD1 (6 bases). CDR3 length: 17 amino acids. Germline lookup yields CDR1 MDHEN and CDR2 SYDVKM. V was trimmed by 6 bases and J by 4 bases, leaving 24 bases between them. CDR3 DNA sequence: TGTGCCAGCAGCCTGAGGGGGGTAGTGGCTGCCGGCACTGAAGCTTTCTTT. As protein: CASSLRGVVAAGTEAFF.

The chain employs TRBV10-3 and TRBJ1-5; maybe TRBD1 (5 bases). Germline CDR1 ENHRY, CDR2 SYGVKD. V gave up 10 bases and J gave up 2 bases, with 15 bases separating them. The CDR3 contains 14 residues. The CDR3 DNA reads TGTGCCACCACGGGACTGCTTGGCAATCAGCCCCAGCATTTT. This gives the protein CATTGLLGNQPQHF.

The rearrangement links TRBV29-1 to TRBJ2-3, with D possibly being TRBD2 (6 bases). Trimming took 6 bases from V and 4 from J, leaving 11 bases between them. The CDR3 spans 12 residues. Germline V gene lookup returns CDR1 SQVTM and CDR2 ANQGSEA. This CDR3 is CSVYGEADTQYF. Here the CDR3 DNA reads TGCAGCGTCTACGGGGAGGCAGATACGCAGTATTTT.

This sequence joins TRBV28 and TRBJ2-7, with 9 bases lining up with TRBD1. Germline V gene sequence: CDR1 MDHEN, CDR2 SYDVKM. V dropped 6 bases and J dropped 2; count of bases not matched to a gene: 8. This CDR3 has 15 amino acids. The CDR3 DNA reads as TGTGCCAGCAGACTCGGGACAGGGTTTACCTACGAGCAGTACTTC. Its translation is CASRLGTGFTYEQYF.

V is TRBV4-2 and J is TRBJ1-3; D remains unclear. Per the germline V gene, CDR1 is LGHNA and CDR2 is YNFKEQ. The CDR3 totals 17 residues. Between the trimmed V and J ends, which lost 4 bases and 0 bases, there was a span of 16 bases. The CDR3 loop reads CASSPPRGQVSGNTIYF. CDR3 DNA sequence: TGTGCCAGCAGCCCACCACGGGGTCAGGTCTCTGGAAACACCATATATTTT.

A remark on this clone: This sample also contains other DNA sequences that code for the same CDR3. The V gene is TRBV25-1, the J gene TRBJ1-1, with D perhaps TRBD1 (5 bases). The V end was cut by 2 bases, the J end by 3 bases, with 10 bases between. Germline CDR1 MGHDK, CDR2 SYGVNS. The CDR3 runs 14 residues. The CDR3 DNA reads as TGTGCCAGCAGTGAACAGGGTAGGGACACTGAAGCTTTCTTT. Residues: CASSEQGRDTEAFF.

The rearrangement uses TRBV6-5 and TRBJ2-7; TRBD1 agrees at 9 bases. V lost 5 bases and J lost 4; bases outside the gene matches: 3. CDR3 length: 13 residues. Germline V gene lookup returns CDR1 MNHEY and CDR2 SVGAGI. CDR3 protein: CASSADRGYEQYF. Written as DNA, the CDR3 is TGTGCCAGCAGTGCGGACAGGGGATACGAGCAGTACTTC.